The text below deals with one T cell receptor (beta chain). Specified time point: pre-sensitization, week 0. The sample's treatment: therapeutic diphenylcyclopropenone sensitization with weekly scalp DPC. Using its own MiXCR run on the RACE reads, TCRdb lists one record per CDR3 protein. Among 180,000 or so distinct CDR3 sequences listed, approximately 31% were seen once. This record comes from a study of human T cells and chemical hapten exposure. Germline V gene data show CDR1 as KGHDR and CDR2 as SFDVKD. V gave up 4 bases and J gave up 6 bases; unmatched junction bases: 10. This CDR3 has 16 residues.

The input for sequencing was whole blood, taken in connection with sensitization to the hapten diphenylcyclopropenone (DPC). The chain combines TRBV24-1 with TRBJ2-5; 10 bases match TRBD2. The receptor was isolated from a woman between 25 and 40 years old with alopecia areata. Some clones in this sample may be carry-over from other donors' samples. CDR3 bases: TGTGCCACCAGTGACCCCACTAGCGGGGAGGTTCAGACCCAGTACTTC. Protein sequence: CATSDPTSGEVQTQYF.